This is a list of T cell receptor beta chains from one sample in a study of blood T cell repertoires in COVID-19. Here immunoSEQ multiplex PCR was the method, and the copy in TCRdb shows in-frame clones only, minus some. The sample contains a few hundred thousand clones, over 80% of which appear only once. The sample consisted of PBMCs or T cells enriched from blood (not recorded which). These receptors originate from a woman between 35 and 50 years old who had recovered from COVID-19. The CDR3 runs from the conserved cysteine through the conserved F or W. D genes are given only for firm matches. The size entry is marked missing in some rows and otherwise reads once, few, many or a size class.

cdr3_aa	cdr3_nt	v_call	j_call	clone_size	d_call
CAWSVRTGDSPLHF	TGTGCCTGGAGTGTACGAACAGGGGATTCACCCCTCCACTTT	TRBV30	TRBJ1-6	-	TRBD1
CASSQHRAMNTEAFF	TGCGCCAGCAGTCAGCACAGGGCGATGAACACTGAAGCTTTCTTT	TRBV5-1	TRBJ1-1	-	-
CASSPAGGGSAGHEQYF	TGTGCCAGCAGCCCTGCGGGGGGAGGCTCCGCCGGGCACGAGCAGTACTTC	TRBV5-8	TRBJ2-7	few	TRBD2
CATSDPGTVRGYTF	TGTGCCACCAGTGACCCGGGGACAGTTCGCGGCTACACCTTC	TRBV24-1	TRBJ1-2	few	TRBD1
CASSLETTRYNEQFF	TGTGCCAGCAGCTTGGAGACTACTAGATACAATGAGCAGTTCTTC	TRBV5-6	TRBJ2-1	-	-
CASTHPLSSSGATSEQFF	TGTGCCAGTACCCATCCCCTCTCAAGTAGCGGGGCCACATCAGAGCAGTTCTTC	TRBV19	TRBJ2-1	-	TRBD2
CASSFGGANRNYGYTF	TGTGCCAGCAGTTTCGGAGGGGCTAACAGGAATTATGGCTACACCTTC	TRBV28	TRBJ1-2	-	-
CASRSGGGYQETQYF	TGCGCCAGCAGAAGCGGCGGGGGATACCAAGAGACCCAGTACTTC	TRBV5-1	TRBJ2-5	-	TRBD2
CASSSNRGNSPLHF	TGTGCCAGCAGCTCCAATAGGGGCAATTCACCCCTCCACTTT	TRBV7-2	TRBJ1-6	-	-
CASSLPGGWNQPQHF	TGTGCCAGCAGCTTGCCAGGGGGTTGGAATCAGCCCCAGCATTTT	TRBV7-2	TRBJ1-5	-	TRBD1
CASSMDLGRMDTQYF	TGTGCCAGTAGTATGGACTTGGGCCGCATGGATACGCAGTATTTT	TRBV19	TRBJ2-3	-	-
CASSQAGVGFF	TGTGCCAGCAGCCAAGCGGGGGTTGGTTTCTTT	TRBV3-1/TRBV3-2	TRBJ1-1	-	-
CASSLASGRLADTQYF	TGTGCCAGCAGCCTGGCTAGCGGGAGGCTGGCAGATACGCAGTATTTT	TRBV28	TRBJ2-3	-	TRBD2
CASSLSAGTGVFTGELFF	TGTGCCAGCAGCCTTTCGGCCGGGACAGGGGTCTTCACCGGGGAGCTGTTTTTT	TRBV7-8	TRBJ2-2	few	TRBD1
CASTLAGGQYEQYF	TGTGCCAGCACCCTAGCGGGAGGGCAATACGAGCAGTACTTC	TRBV28	TRBJ2-7	-	TRBD2
CAWSVFPRGFETQYF	TGTGCCTGGAGTGTTTTTCCCAGGGGCTTTGAGACCCAGTACTTC	TRBV30	TRBJ2-5	once	-
CASSPGQGSEKLFF	TGCGCCAGCAGCCCGGGACAGGGAAGTGAAAAACTGTTTTTT	TRBV5-1	TRBJ1-4	-	TRBD1
CASSTQGVPNEKLFF	TGTGCCAGTAGTACCCAGGGTGTACCTAATGAAAAACTGTTTTTT	TRBV19	TRBJ1-4	-	-
CASRGGGDYGYTF	TGTGCCAGCAGGGGAGGGGGGGACTATGGCTACACCTTC	TRBV28	TRBJ1-2	-	-
CASSILAGEIEQFF	TGTGCCAGTAGTATCTTAGCGGGAGAGATTGAGCAGTTCTTC	TRBV19	TRBJ2-1	-	TRBD2
CASTQDRTNYGYTF	TGTGCCAGCACCCAAGACAGGACTAACTATGGCTACACCTTC	TRBV2	TRBJ1-2	-	-
CASSGGQGAGNTIYF	TGCGCCAGCAGCGGGGGACAGGGGGCTGGAAACACCATATATTTT	TRBV5-1	TRBJ1-3	-	TRBD1
CASSLVLAGGQTLYEQYF	TGTGCCAGCAGCTTAGTTCTAGCGGGAGGGCAAACCCTATACGAGCAGTACTTC	TRBV7-8	TRBJ2-7	-	TRBD2
CASSITDRGVNEQYF	TGTGCCAGCAGCATTACCGACAGGGGTGTCAACGAGCAGTACTTC	TRBV28	TRBJ2-7	-	TRBD1
CASSRRLGRRTGNTIYF	TGTGCCAGCAGCCGGAGGCTGGGCAGACGCACTGGAAACACCATATATTTT	TRBV6-2/TRBV6-3	TRBJ1-3	-	-
CASSSSSTGGTDTQYF	TGTGCCAGCAGCTCAAGCTCGACAGGGGGCACAGATACGCAGTATTTT	TRBV3-1/TRBV3-2	TRBJ2-3	-	TRBD1
CASRRTGETQPQHF	TGTGCCAGCAGAAGGACAGGTGAGACTCAGCCCCAGCATTTT	TRBV28	TRBJ1-5	-	TRBD1
CASSNRDRDIQYF	TGTGCCAGCAGTAACCGGGACAGGGACATTCAGTACTTC	TRBV6-5	TRBJ2-4	-	TRBD1